Listed below are T cell receptor beta chains from one sample, sequenced in a study of shared clonotypes between healthy human individuals. The protocol was immunoSEQ multiplex PCR, while the TCRdb copy is restricted to in-frame clones and leaves out a portion. Of roughly 600,000 clones in the sample, more than 95% were seen once. Sequencing input: naive CD8+ T cells sorted from blood. The receptors shown here come from a man between 25 and 39 years old in good health. Each CDR3 is given with its conserved first and last residue. A D gene is named only where the DNA matches it firmly. Clone size is shown for a subset of rows, as once, few, many or a class of expanded clone.

CDR3 | DNA | D | J | V | size
CASSLANYNEQFF | TGTGCCAGCAGTTTAGCCAACTACAATGAGCAGTTCTTC | . | TRBJ2-1 | TRBV27 | .
CSAESDYGYTF | TGCAGCGCTGAGTCGGACTATGGCTACACCTTC | . | TRBJ1-2 | TRBV29-1 | .
CASSLGNTGELFF | TGTGCCAGTAGTTTAGGGAACACCGGGGAGCTGTTTTTT | . | TRBJ2-2 | TRBV19 | .
CASSATGGYTYEQYF | TGTGCCAGCAGTGCTACAGGGGGGTACACCTACGAGCAGTACTTC | TRBD1 | TRBJ2-7 | TRBV27 | .
CASSPRGRGETQYF | TGTGCCAGCAGTCCCCGGGGGCGGGGCGAGACCCAGTACTTC | . | TRBJ2-5 | TRBV27 | .
CASSQEGASTEAFF | TGCGCCAGCAGTCAGGAAGGGGCCAGCACTGAAGCTTTCTTT | . | TRBJ1-1 | TRBV23-1 | .
CASSFSAETYNEQFF | TGTGCCAGCAGTTTTTCAGCGGAAACCTACAATGAGCAGTTCTTC | . | TRBJ2-1 | TRBV28 | .
CASSQAARVTYNEQFF | TGCGCCAGCAGCCAAGCGGCCAGGGTCACCTACAATGAGCAGTTCTTC | . | TRBJ2-1 | TRBV4-3 | .
CASSLDRNRYEQYF | TGTGCCAGCAGCTTAGATAGGAACAGGTACGAGCAGTACTTC | . | TRBJ2-7 | TRBV11-1 | .
CASTTRGQSNYGYTF | TGTGCCAGCACCACCAGGGGACAATCAAACTATGGCTACACCTTC | . | TRBJ1-2 | TRBV9 | .
CASSQVLAPSYEQYF | TGCGCCAGCAGCCAAGTACTAGCGCCCTCCTACGAGCAGTACTTC | TRBD2 | TRBJ2-7 | TRBV4-1 | .
CASSFIGLNTEAFF | TGTGCCAGCAGCTTCATTGGCCTCAACACTGAAGCTTTCTTT | . | TRBJ1-1 | TRBV5-8 | .
CASSSSFSSYEQYF | TGCGCCAGCAGCTCTTCATTTAGCTCCTACGAGCAGTACTTC | . | TRBJ2-7 | TRBV5-1 | .
CASGQWADEQYF | TGTGCCAGCGGGCAATGGGCGGACGAGCAGTACTTC | . | TRBJ2-7 | TRBV13 | .
CASSPTGSNQPQHF | TGTGCCAGCAGTCCGACAGGGAGCAATCAGCCCCAGCATTTT | TRBD1 | TRBJ1-5 | TRBV6-5 | .
CASSHGTGVYNEQFF | TGTGCCAGCAGCCACGGGACAGGGGTGTACAATGAGCAGTTCTTC | TRBD1 | TRBJ2-1 | TRBV13 | .
CASSKTRQGGKYTIYF | TGTGCCAGCAGCAAAACTAGACAGGGCGGTAAGTACACCATATATTTT | . | TRBJ1-3 | TRBV21-1 | .
CASSQVTGLTSSYEQYF | TGCGCCAGCAGCCAAGTTACAGGGCTAACTAGCTCCTACGAGCAGTACTTC | . | TRBJ2-7 | TRBV4-1 | .
CASSPRTGPSYEQYF | TGTGCCAGCAGTCCTCGGACAGGGCCCTCCTACGAGCAGTACTTC | TRBD1 | TRBJ2-7 | TRBV27 | .
CASSQERALGNEQFF | TGCGCCAGCAGCCAAGAGAGGGCCCTCGGGAATGAGCAGTTCTTC | . | TRBJ2-1 | TRBV4-3 | .
CASSDGDTPNPTDTQYF | TGTGCCAGCAGTGATGGAGATACCCCAAACCCCACAGATACGCAGTATTTT | . | TRBJ2-3 | TRBV6-1 | .
CASSIVSGYEQYF | TGTGCCAGTAGTATAGTTAGCGGCTACGAGCAGTACTTC | . | TRBJ2-7 | TRBV19 | .
CASSLRETQYF | TGCGCCAGCAGCTTGAGAGAGACCCAGTACTTC | . | TRBJ2-5 | TRBV5-1 | .
CAGGEPQHF | TGTGCCGGCGGGGAGCCCCAGCATTTT | . | TRBJ1-5 | TRBV28 | .
CAFQAGQGSGELFF | TGTGCCTTCCAAGCGGGACAGGGGTCCGGGGAGCTGTTTTTT | TRBD1 | TRBJ2-2 | TRBV10-3 | .
CASSSGDRGFTEAFF | TGTGCCAGCAGCTCCGGGGACAGGGGATTTACTGAAGCTTTCTTT | TRBD1 | TRBJ1-1 | TRBV13 | .
CASSAGTLPPNEQYF | TGTGCCAGCAGTGCCGGGACTCTACCCCCCAACGAGCAGTACTTC | . | TRBJ2-7 | TRBV6-1 | .
CASSIGQVWTEAFF | TGTGCCAGCAGTATCGGACAGGTTTGGACTGAAGCTTTCTTT | TRBD1 | TRBJ1-1 | TRBV6-5 | .
CASSLGELREQLEETQYF | TGTGCCAGCAGCTTAGGGGAGTTGCGGGAGCAGTTAGAGGAGACCCAGTACTTC | TRBD2 | TRBJ2-5 | TRBV7-9 | .
CASSFGMSGSIEFF | TGTGCCAGCAGTTTCGGGATGAGCGGGAGTATTGAATTCTTC | TRBD2 | TRBJ2-1 | TRBV27 | once
CASSGPAGYGTGEPFF | TGTGCCAGCAGTGGGCCGGCGGGATACGGCACCGGGGAGCCGTTTTTT | . | TRBJ2-2 | TRBV2 | .
CATFSYGYTF | TGTGCCACCTTCTCCTATGGCTACACCTTC | . | TRBJ1-2 | TRBV27 | .
CASSHRVSEQFF | TGTGCCAGCAGTCACAGGGTCTCTGAGCAGTTCTTC | . | TRBJ2-1 | TRBV16 | .
CASSPLLQTAYEQYF | TGCGCCAGCAGCCCCCTCCTTCAAACGGCCTACGAGCAGTACTTC | . | TRBJ2-7 | TRBV4-1 | .
CASSIRPSGSYEQYF | TGTGCCAGTAGTATTAGGCCTAGCGGGAGCTACGAGCAGTACTTC | TRBD2 | TRBJ2-7 | TRBV19 | .
CSVDFGGGNTGELFF | TGCAGCGTTGATTTCGGCGGGGGGAACACCGGGGAGCTGTTTTTT | TRBD2 | TRBJ2-2 | TRBV29-1 | .
CASSSVTPGLSTEAFF | TGTGCCAGCAGCTCCGTCACGCCGGGACTTTCGACTGAAGCTTTCTTT | . | TRBJ1-1 | TRBV5-4 | once
CASSPVTSGSSYEQYF | TGTGCCAGCAGTCCGGTTACTAGCGGTAGCTCCTACGAGCAGTACTTC | TRBD2 | TRBJ2-7 | TRBV27 | .
CAGGTSANEQFF | TGTGCCGGCGGGACTAGCGCCAATGAGCAGTTCTTC | TRBD2 | TRBJ2-1 | TRBV6-6 | .
CASSLGQGYTEAFF | TGCGCCAGCAGCTTAGGACAGGGGTACACTGAAGCTTTCTTT | TRBD1 | TRBJ1-1 | TRBV5-1 | .
CASSSFYAPYEQYF | TGTGCCAGCAGTTCCTTCTATGCACCCTACGAGCAGTACTTC | . | TRBJ2-7 | TRBV6-6 | .
CSVIISGGGTQYF | TGCAGCGTTATCATTAGCGGAGGGGGGACCCAGTACTTC | . | TRBJ2-5 | TRBV29-1 | .
CASRAGTLGTGELFF | TGTGCCAGCAGAGCCGGGACTTTGGGGACCGGGGAGCTGTTTTTT | . | TRBJ2-2 | TRBV6-6 | .
CASSPQGDTQYF | TGTGCCAGCAGCCCCCAGGGGGATACGCAGTATTTT | . | TRBJ2-3 | TRBV9 | .
CASSPVKNQPQHF | TGTGCCAGCAGCCCCGTCAAGAATCAGCCCCAGCATTTT | . | TRBJ1-5 | TRBV7-3 | .
CASSLGGQAYEQYF | TGTGCCAGCAGCCTGGGGGGACAAGCCTACGAGCAGTACTTC | . | TRBJ2-7 | TRBV5-6 | .
CASSSPEWAAELNYGYTF | TGTGCCAGCAGCTCTCCCGAGTGGGCAGCCGAACTTAACTATGGCTACACCTTC | . | TRBJ1-2 | TRBV5-4 | .
CASIPGLAFREGEQFF | TGTGCCAGCATCCCGGGACTAGCGTTCCGAGAGGGTGAGCAGTTCTTC | TRBD2 | TRBJ2-1 | TRBV2 | .
CASSSPPLGTDTQYF | TGTGCCAGCAGCTCTCCCCCCCTAGGGACAGATACGCAGTATTTT | . | TRBJ2-3 | TRBV11-2 | .
CASSLYGLNEKLFF | TGTGCCAGCAGTTTATACGGACTTAATGAAAAACTGTTTTTT | . | TRBJ1-4 | TRBV28 | .
CASSPGGGSGRTYEQYF | TGTGCCAGCAGTCCCGGTGGGGGTAGCGGGAGAACCTACGAGCAGTACTTC | TRBD2 | TRBJ2-7 | TRBV28 | .
CASRVQGYEQYF | TGTGCCAGCAGAGTACAGGGGTACGAGCAGTACTTC | TRBD1 | TRBJ2-7 | TRBV7-9 | .
CASSPTTGFEQYF | TGTGCCAGCAGCCCGACGACAGGGTTCGAGCAGTACTTC | TRBD1 | TRBJ2-7 | TRBV11-1 | .
CASGLGWETQYF | TGTGCTAGTGGTTTGGGCTGGGAGACCCAGTACTTC | . | TRBJ2-5 | TRBV12-5 | once
CAWSVNGWGYNEQFF | TGTGCCTGGAGTGTGAACGGGTGGGGCTACAATGAGCAGTTCTTC | . | TRBJ2-1 | TRBV30 | .
CASSSRHTGGFSYEQYF | TGTGCCAGCAGCTCTAGGCATACAGGGGGATTCTCCTACGAGCAGTACTTC | TRBD1 | TRBJ2-7 | TRBV11-2 | .
CASSLSLSGGTDTQYF | TGTGCCAGCAGCCTCAGCCTTAGCGGAGGCACAGATACGCAGTATTTT | . | TRBJ2-3 | TRBV5-4 | .
CASTRQGTDEQFF | TGTGCCAGCACCCGGCAGGGCACAGATGAGCAGTTCTTC | . | TRBJ2-1 | TRBV5-4 | .
CASSYSAGGSYEQYF | TGTGCCAGCAGTTACTCTGCCGGGGGTTCCTACGAGCAGTACTTC | . | TRBJ2-7 | TRBV6-5 | once
CASSLATRGADLSGANVLTF | TGCGCCAGCAGCTTGGCGACCAGGGGGGCGGATCTGTCTGGGGCCAACGTCCTGACTTTC | . | TRBJ2-6 | TRBV5-1 | .